These 24 T cell receptor beta chains were sequenced from one sample in a study of shared clonotypes between healthy human individuals. Profiled with immunoSEQ multiplex PCR; TCRdb holds only in-frame clones, not every one. The sample has fewer than 3 million clones, around 92% seen once; the top ten hold 0.37%. Sequenced material: naive CD4+ T cells from PBMCs. Subset defined: CD45RA+ positively selected. The receptors were sampled from a man between 18 and 29 years old in good health. Some clones in this sample may be carry-over from other donors' samples.

The chain couples TRBV6-1 to TRBJ2-7, with D possibly TRBD2 on 5 matching bases. The germline V gene encodes CDR1 MNHNS and CDR2 SASEGT. Trimming shortened V by 8 bases and J by 2 bases, and 16 bases separated the two germline ends. The CDR3 contains 14 residues. CDR3 sequence reads: CASHPGSIPYEQYF. The CDR3 DNA follows: TGTGCCAGCCATCCGGGATCCATCCCCTACGAGCAGTACTTC.

This chain links TRBV7-9 with TRBJ2-1, with a tentative D call TRBD1 (6 bases). V lost 5 bases and J 11 bases, leaving 19 bases between the germline ends. The CDR3 sequence is 14 residues long. Germline assignment: CDR1 SEHNR and CDR2 FQNEAQ (reference sequence). CDR3 sequence: CASSITGHQGQQFF. CDR3 sequence (DNA): TGTGCCAGCAGCATCACGGGACACCAGGGCCAGCAGTTCTTC.

This sequence joins TRBV5-6 and TRBJ2-7, with TRBD1 matching over 10 bases. Looked up from germline, CDR1 is SGHDT and CDR2 is YYEEEE. Trimming took 2 bases from V and 2 from J; bases not matched to a gene: 7. The CDR3 consists of 16 residues. The CDR3 loop is CASSLGSGTGAYEQYF. The CDR3 DNA follows: TGTGCCAGCAGCTTAGGGTCCGGGACAGGGGCCTACGAGCAGTACTTC.

The chain carries TRBV6-5 and TRBJ1-1; 8 bases match TRBD1. V gave up 2 bases and J gave up 9 bases; unmatched junction bases: 5. CDR3 length equals 13 residues. Germline loops: CDR1 MNHEY, CDR2 SVGAGI. The CDR3 reads CASSYGQGDKAFF. CDR3 coding DNA: TGTGCCAGCAGTTACGGACAGGGTGATAAAGCTTTCTTT.

The J gene is TRBJ2-3, the V gene TRBV25-1, with 14 bases matching TRBD2. The CDR3 consists of 16 residues. Germline lookup yields CDR1 MGHDK and CDR2 SYGVNS. The junction had 5 bases not matched to a gene; V was cut back by 4 bases and J by 5 bases. CDR3 amino acids: CASSVGLAGGGDTQYF. The CDR3 DNA reads as TGTGCCAGCAGTGTAGGACTAGCGGGAGGCGGAGATACGCAGTATTTT.

The gene calls are TRBV5-1 and TRBJ2-7, with 14 bases identical to TRBD2. V gave up 6 bases and J gave up 6 bases; unmatched junction bases: 8. CDR1 SGHRS and CDR2 YFSETQ come from the germline V gene. The CDR3 covers 15 residues. The CDR3 nucleotides read TGCGCCAGCACGGGACTAGCGGGAGTTTCTGGCGAGCAGTACTTC. It is translated as CASTGLAGVSGEQYF.

The rearrangement links TRBV4-2 to TRBJ2-5, with TRBD2 matching 15 bases. Germline V CDR1 and CDR2: LGHNA, YNFKEQ. CDR3 length: 17 amino acids. V lost 2 bases and J lost 5; bases outside the gene matches: 6. CDR3 DNA sequence: TGTGCCAGCAGCCAAACCGGGACTAGCGGGAGGCTTGAGACCCAGTACTTC. As protein: CASSQTGTSGRLETQYF.

The chain links TRBV5-1 to TRBJ2-5; no reliable D call. CDR1 and CDR2 from the germline V gene are SGHRS and YFSETQ. The CDR3 spans 14 residues. The ends were cut back, 0 bases at V and 5 bases at J, with 11 bases in the middle. In DNA, the CDR3 is TGCGCCAGCAGCTTGGGGGCAGCCGATGAGACCCAGTACTTC. This gives the protein CASSLGAADETQYF.

V gene TRBV29-1 combines with J gene TRBJ2-3; D is unresolved. The germline CDR1 and CDR2 sequences are SQVTM and ANQGSEA. V lost 5 bases and J 0 bases, leaving 12 bases between the germline ends. CDR3 length: 14 residues. The CDR3 region has the DNA TGCAGCGTTCGTGGCAACCCGAGCACAGATACGCAGTATTTT. Protein product: CSVRGNPSTDTQYF.

A single count supports this clone. V gene TRBV6-1 combines with J gene TRBJ2-7; maybe TRBD1 (6 bases). Looked up from germline, CDR1 is MNHNS and CDR2 is SASEGT. The CDR3 consists of 14 residues. V lost 6 bases and J 2 bases, leaving 14 bases between the germline ends. The CDR3 DNA is TGTGCCAGCAGGCCCCAACAGGGAACCTACGAGCAGTACTTC. Protein: CASRPQQGTYEQYF.

The chain uses TRBV28 and TRBJ1-2, with unresolved D. V was trimmed by 6 bases and J by 1 base, leaving 15 bases between them. Germline-derived CDR1 and CDR2 are MDHEN and SYDVKM. The CDR3 has 15 amino acids. The CDR3 DNA follows: TGTGCCAGCAGCCCCGGGCAGCTCCTTAACTATGGCTACACCTTC. Its translation is CASSPGQLLNYGYTF.

This clone has just one count. The chain combines TRBV29-1 with TRBJ1-2; 9 bases line up with TRBD1. The V gene end was trimmed by 5 bases and the J gene end by 4 bases; junction bases not matched to a gene: 8. This CDR3 region has 14 residues. From germline, CDR1 is SQVTM and CDR2 ANQGSEA. In DNA, the CDR3 is TGCAGCGTTACCGAACAGGGGGCGGGCTATGGCTACACCTTC. This gives the protein CSVTEQGAGYGYTF.

This chain connects TRBV14 to TRBJ2-1; a weak D match, TRBD1 (5 bases). The CDR3 loop spans 12 amino acids. Germline CDR1 SGHDN, CDR2 FVKESK. The ends were cut back, 2 bases at V and 10 bases at J, with 9 bases in the middle. The CDR3 DNA reads TGTGCCAGCAGCCAACATCCAGGGGAGCAGTTCTTC. The encoded protein is CASSQHPGEQFF.

The gene calls are TRBV30 and TRBJ1-6; the match to TRBD1 covers 7 bases. In germline, CDR1 is GTSNPN, CDR2 SVGIG (reference sequence). This CDR3 comprises 14 residues. Losses at the gene ends were 2 bases for V and 12 bases for J; bases not matched to a gene: 10. CDR3 sequence (DNA): TGTGCCTGGAGTAAATACCGACAGGGAAGACCCCTCCACTTT. Translation: CAWSKYRQGRPLHF.

Note on this clone: The junction differs from germline at one of its ends, possibly a read error. The rearrangement joins TRBV29-1 to TRBJ1-1, with D possibly matching TRBD1 (5 bases). The germline gives CDR1 SQVTM, CDR2 ANQGSEA. The CDR3 has 15 amino acids. CDR3 amino acids: CSVEAPDGHTTAAFF. Written as DNA, the CDR3 is TGCAGCGTTGAAGCGCCGGACGGACACACGACTGCAGCTTTCTTT.

The chain has TRBV2 and TRBJ2-5; D tentatively reads TRBD1 or TRBD2 (5 bases each). V lost 6 bases, J lost 4 bases, and 15 bases lay in between. This CDR3 comprises 14 residues. Germline values: CDR1 SNHLY, CDR2 FYNNEI. As DNA, the CDR3 is TGTGCCAGCAGCGACCTACCTGGGGGAGAGACCCAGTACTTC. This encodes CASSDLPGGETQYF.

The rearrangement joins TRBV2 to TRBJ1-5, with 7 positions matching TRBD1. The CDR3 has 14 residues. Trimming removed 8 bases from V and 0 bases from J; junction bases left unmatched: 4. Germline lookup yields CDR1 SNHLY and CDR2 FYNNEI. The CDR3 loop is CASAGQNSNQPQHF. For the CDR3, the DNA is TGTGCCAGCGCGGGACAGAATAGCAATCAGCCCCAGCATTTT.

V is TRBV6-5 and J is TRBJ2-3; unclear D gene. Germline assignment: CDR1 MNHEY and CDR2 SVGAGI. V was pared by 2 bases and J by 6 bases, with 15 bases between. The CDR3 loop spans 15 amino acids. CDR3 amino acids: CASSYLLGLRDTQYF. The DNA of the CDR3 is TGTGCCAGCAGTTACCTACTCGGTCTTAGGGATACGCAGTATTTT.

The chain links TRBV6-1 to TRBJ1-1; the D gene is possibly TRBD1 (6 bases). This CDR3 contains 15 residues. CDR1 and CDR2 (germline): MNHNS, SASEGT. V was pared by 7 bases and J by 3 bases, with 18 bases between. The CDR3 here is CASKTRGGRDTEAFF. CDR3 in DNA: TGTGCCAGCAAAACTCGGGGGGGCCGGGACACTGAAGCTTTCTTT.

The chain couples TRBV15 to TRBJ2-5; 10 nucleotides align to TRBD1. The CDR3 covers 17 residues. J lost 5 bases, V lost 3 bases, and 12 bases had no gene match. CDR1 is LNHNV, CDR2 YYDKDF, per germline (reference sequence). CDR3 amino acids: CATSRDPGTGEWETQYF. CDR3 sequence (DNA): TGTGCCACCAGCAGGGACCCCGGGACAGGGGAGTGGGAGACCCAGTACTTC. Full variable domain (rest looked up from reference TRBV15 and TRBJ2-5): DAMVIQNPRYQVTQFGKPVTLSCSQTLNHNVMYWYQQKSSQAPKLLFHYYDKDFNNEADTPDNFQSRRPNTSFCFLDIRSPGLGDTAMYLCATSRDPGTGEWETQYFGPGTRLLVL.

CDR3 sequence: CASSPPTGSYEQYF. DNA of the CDR3: TGTGCCAGCTCACCCCCGACAGGCTCCTACGAGCAGTACTTC. The chain joins TRBV18 to TRBJ2-7, with a weak D call TRBD1 (6 bases). Germline CDR1 and CDR2: KGHSH and LQKENI. The CDR3 totals 14 residues. The V and J ends lost 3 bases and 0 bases respectively, with 9 bases between them.

This clone was observed once. This chain joins TRBV5-1 and TRBJ2-1, with a possible D match to TRBD2 (5 bases). V was clipped by 4 bases and J by 6 bases, with 20 bases between them. Germline V CDR1 and CDR2: SGHRS, YFSETQ. This CDR3 has 16 amino acids. CDR3 sequence: CASSRLDGGTANEQFF. The CDR3 DNA follows: TGCGCCAGCAGCCGTCTTGATGGAGGAACGGCCAATGAGCAGTTCTTC. Supplemented by reference TRBV5-1 and TRBJ2-1, the full variable domain reads KAGVTQTPRYLIKTRGQQVTLSCSPISGHRSVSWYQQTPGQGLQFLFEYFSETQRNKGNFPGRFSGRQFSNSRSEMNVSTLELGDSALYLCASSRLDGGTANEQFFGPGTRLTVL.

This chain connects TRBV19 to TRBJ2-7; 7 bases fit TRBD1. There are 14 residues in the CDR3. V dropped 4 bases and J dropped 6; count of bases not matched to a gene: 9. Per the germline V gene, CDR1 is LNHDA and CDR2 is SQIVND (reference sequence). CDR3 bases: TGTGCCAGTAGTACCCAGACAGGGCTGGGCGAGCAGTACTTC. Protein sequence: CASSTQTGLGEQYF.

V is TRBV5-4 and J is TRBJ2-7; TRBD1 might be the D (6 bases). Looked up from germline, CDR1 is SGHNT and CDR2 is YYREEE (reference sequence). The CDR3 is 14 residues long. Deletions cut 0 bases from V and 2 bases from J, with 9 bases between. For the CDR3, the DNA is TGTGCCAGCAGCTTGGGGGGGACAACCTACGAGCAGTACTTC. This translates into CASSLGGTTYEQYF.